Presented here are 5 T cell receptor beta chains from one specimen sequenced in a study of cytomegalovirus exposure and HLA in healthy donors. Amplification used 60 Vbeta primers and 13 Jbeta primers. Libraries were prepared by immunoSEQ multiplex PCR; TCRdb keeps only in-frame clonotypes and omits some of them. Altogether about 150,000 clones are present, over 60% being singletons, with the ten largest covering approximately 2%. The specimen was PBMCs. The source is a man aged 40-55 years in good health and CMV-seronegative.

This chain connects TRBV4-1 to TRBJ2-7, with 12 bases matching TRBD1. Looked up from germline, CDR1 is MGHRA and CDR2 is YSYEKL. This CDR3 contains 16 residues. V lost 0 bases and J lost 7; bases outside the gene matches: 7. The CDR3 nucleotides read TGCGCCAGCAGCCAAGATTCCGGGACAGGGGGCGGGGAGCAGTACTTC. Its translation: CASSQDSGTGGGEQYF.

V is TRBV6-6 and J is TRBJ2-5; 12 nucleotides agree with TRBD2. CDR1 is MNHNY, CDR2 SVGAGI, per germline (reference sequence). V was pared by 5 bases and J by 9 bases, with 1 base of the junction left unmatched. This CDR3 has 12 residues. The CDR3 sequence is CASSRLAGAQYF. Here the CDR3 DNA reads TGTGCCAGCAGTCGACTAGCGGGGGCCCAGTACTTC.

This clone occurred a few times. The rearrangement joins TRBV2 to TRBJ1-1; no clear D gene. Germline CDR1 is SNHLY and CDR2 is FYNNEI. The CDR3 has 12 residues. Between the trimmed V and J ends, which lost 3 bases and 3 bases, there was a span of 5 bases. CDR3 DNA sequence: TGTGCCAGCAGTGACCGGGACACTGAAGCTTTCTTT. Translated, it gives CASSDRDTEAFF.

The genes are TRBV5-6 and TRBJ1-2, with a tentative D call TRBD1 (5 bases). The CDR3 runs to 13 residues. Germline values: CDR1 SGHDT, CDR2 YYEEEE. V was pared by 3 bases and J by 5 bases, with 11 bases between. The CDR3 sequence is CASSSDHRYGYTF. The CDR3 DNA reads as TGTGCCAGCAGCTCGGACCACAGGTATGGCTACACCTTC. The whole variable domain, filled in from reference TRBV5-6 and TRBJ1-2, reads DAGVTQSPTHLIKTRGQQVTLRCSPKSGHDTVSWYQQALGQGPQFIFQYYEEEERQRGNFPDRFSGHQFPNYSSELNVNALLLGDSALYLCASSSDHRYGYTFGSGTRLTVV.

This clone was counted between two and nine times. V usage is TRBV28 and J usage is TRBJ2-1; 9 bases match TRBD2. V was clipped by 2 bases and J by 6 bases; unmatched bases: 2. The CDR3 consists of 14 residues. Per the germline V gene, CDR1 is MDHEN and CDR2 is SYDVKM. CDR3 in amino acids: CASSLRREGNEQFF. CDR3 nucleotides: TGTGCCAGCAGTTTACGGCGGGAGGGCAATGAGCAGTTCTTC.